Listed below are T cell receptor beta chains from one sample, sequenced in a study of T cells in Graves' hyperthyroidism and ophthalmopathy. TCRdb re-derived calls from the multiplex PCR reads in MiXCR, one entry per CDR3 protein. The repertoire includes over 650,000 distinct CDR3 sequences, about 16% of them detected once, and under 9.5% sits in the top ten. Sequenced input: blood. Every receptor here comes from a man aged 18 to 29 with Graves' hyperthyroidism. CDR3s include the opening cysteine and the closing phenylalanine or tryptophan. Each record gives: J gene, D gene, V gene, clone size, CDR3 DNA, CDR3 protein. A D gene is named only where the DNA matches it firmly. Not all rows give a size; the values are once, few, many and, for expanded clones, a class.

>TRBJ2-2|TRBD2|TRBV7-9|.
TGTGCCAGCAACCGGGAGGGCTCGGGGGAGCTGTTTTTT
CASNREGSGELFF
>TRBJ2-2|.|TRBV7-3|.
TGTGCCAGCAGCTCCAGCTTATCAGGGTTCGGGGAGCTGTTTTTT
CASSSSLSGFGELFF
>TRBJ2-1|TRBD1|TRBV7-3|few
TGTGCCAGCAGCCCGGTAGGGACAGCCTCAAGTAATGAGCAGTTCTTC
CASSPVGTASSNEQFF
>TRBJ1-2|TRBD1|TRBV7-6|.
TGTGCCAGCAGCTTCTCACAGGGGTGGGACTATGGCTACACCTTC
CASSFSQGWDYGYTF
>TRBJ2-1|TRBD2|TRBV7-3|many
TGTGCCAGCAGCTTAAGGACTAGCGGGGCCAATGAGCAGTTCTTC
CASSLRTSGANEQFF
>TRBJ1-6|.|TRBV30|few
TGTGCCTGGAAACCGGGCGGGACCTACAGGGCCCTCCACTTT
CAWKPGGTYRALHF
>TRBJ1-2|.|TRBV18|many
TGTGCCAGCTCACCGCTGCCTAAGGATGGCTACACCTTC
CASSPLPKDGYTF
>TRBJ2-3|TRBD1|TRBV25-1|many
TGTGCCAGCAGTACGGGACAGGGAATCAGCACAGATACGCAGTATTTT
CASSTGQGISTDTQYF
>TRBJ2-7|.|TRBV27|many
TGTGCCAGCAGTCCCTTCGTTGGTAACAGCGACGAGCAGTACTTC
CASSPFVGNSDEQYF
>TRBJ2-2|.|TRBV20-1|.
TGCAGTGCTATCGGGATGGCCACCGGGGAGCTGTTTTTT
CSAIGMATGELFF
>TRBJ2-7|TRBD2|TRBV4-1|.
TGCGCCAGCAGCCAAGGTCTAGCGGGAGTGGCTTACGAGCAGTACTTC
CASSQGLAGVAYEQYF
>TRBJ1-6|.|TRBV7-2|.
TGTGCCAGCAGCCGGTTGGGCTCACCCCTCCACTTT
CASSRLGSPLHF
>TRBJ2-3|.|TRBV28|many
TGTGCCAGCAGTACCGGGACTAGCACAGATACGCAGTATTTT
CASSTGTSTDTQYF
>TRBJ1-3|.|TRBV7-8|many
TGTGCCAGCAGCTTCGGGCAGGGAAGTGGAAACACCATATATTTT
CASSFGQGSGNTIYF
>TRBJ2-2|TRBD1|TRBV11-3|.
TGTGCCAGCAGCTTAGGTTGGGACAGGGGAACAACCGGGGAGCTGTTTTTT
CASSLGWDRGTTGELFF
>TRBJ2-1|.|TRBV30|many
TGTGCCTGGTCGAAGGGTGGTTATGAGCAGTTCTTC
CAWSKGGYEQFF
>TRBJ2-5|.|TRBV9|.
TGTGCCAGCAGCGTAAGTAGAGATGGCCAAGAGACCCAGTACTTC
CASSVSRDGQETQYF
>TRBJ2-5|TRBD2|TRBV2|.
TGTGCCAGCAGTGAAGCGCTTTCTAGCGGGAGGGTCCAGTACTTC
CASSEALSSGRVQYF
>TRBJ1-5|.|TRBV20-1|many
TGCAGTGCGCGGAAGGAGGATGCACGCAATCAGCCCCAGCATTTT
CSARKEDARNQPQHF
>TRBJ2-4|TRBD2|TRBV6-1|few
TGTGCCAGCAGTTGGGAGGGGTCTGGCATTCAGTACTTC
CASSWEGSGIQYF
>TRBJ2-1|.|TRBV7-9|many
TGTGCCAGCAGCCCCTGGACAGCCAGGGACAATGAGCAGTTCTTC
CASSPWTARDNEQFF
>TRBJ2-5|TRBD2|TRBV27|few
TGTGCCAGCTCCCCGTACCCCCGGACAGCGGGAGTCCCAGAGACCCAGTACTTC
CASSPYPRTAGVPETQYF
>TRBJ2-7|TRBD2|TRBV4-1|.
TGCGCCAGCAGCCATAGCGGGGGTGGGGAAAATCCCTACGAGCAGTACTTC
CASSHSGGGENPYEQYF
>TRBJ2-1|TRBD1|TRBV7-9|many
TGTGCCAGCAGCTCAAGGACAGGGCTCGACAATGAGCAGTTCTTC
CASSSRTGLDNEQFF
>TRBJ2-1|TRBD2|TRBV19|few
TGTGCCAGTAGTATCAGGACTAGCGGGAGTAATGAGCAGTTCTTC
CASSIRTSGSNEQFF
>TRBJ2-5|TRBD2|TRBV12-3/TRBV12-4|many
TGTGCCAGCAACACTGCTAGCGGGAGTTACCGGGGAGAGACCCAGTACTTC
CASNTASGSYRGETQYF
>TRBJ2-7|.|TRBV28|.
TGTGCCAGCAGCCGTCCAGGACTCCCCTACGAGCAGTACTTC
CASSRPGLPYEQYF
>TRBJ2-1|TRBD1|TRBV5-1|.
TGCGCCAGCAGCGAATTTACCGGGACAGGGGGCAGGGAGCAGTTCTTC
CASSEFTGTGGREQFF
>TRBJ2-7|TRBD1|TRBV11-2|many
TGTGCCAGCAGCACCCGGGACAGGGGGCCCGAGCAGTACTTC
CASSTRDRGPEQYF
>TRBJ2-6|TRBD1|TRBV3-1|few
TGTGCCAGCAGCCGGACAGGCGACTCTGGGGCCAACGTCCTGACTTTC
CASSRTGDSGANVLTF
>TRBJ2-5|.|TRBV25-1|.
TGTGCCAGCAGTGGCACCCGTTCCGGACGGAGGGAGACCCAGTACTTC
CASSGTRSGRRETQYF
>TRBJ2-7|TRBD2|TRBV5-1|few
TGCGCCAGCAGCTTGGCGGGGGGACTAGCGGGAGTCGACGAGCAGTACTTC
CASSLAGGLAGVDEQYF
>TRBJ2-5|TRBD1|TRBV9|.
TGTGCCAGCAGCGGTGGGACAGGGTCCCAGTCCTTC
CASSGGTGSQSF
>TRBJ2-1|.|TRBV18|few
TGTGCCAGCTCACCATTGGGGCTAGTGGGAGCAGGCTACAATGAGCAGTTCTTC
CASSPLGLVGAGYNEQFF
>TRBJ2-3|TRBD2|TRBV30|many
TGTGCCTGGAGTGTCGCGGGAGGGAGCACAGATACGCAGTATTTT
CAWSVAGGSTDTQYF
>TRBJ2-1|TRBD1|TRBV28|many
TGTGCCAGCAGAAGGACAGGGAATGAGCAGTTCTTC
CASRRTGNEQFF
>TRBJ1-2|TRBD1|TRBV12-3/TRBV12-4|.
TGTGCCAGCAGTTTAGCAGGGGGCCATGGCTACACCTTC
CASSLAGGHGYTF
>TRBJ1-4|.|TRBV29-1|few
TGCAGCGCTGCAGGGTTGGGGTCAACTAATGAAAAACTGTTTTTT
CSAAGLGSTNEKLFF
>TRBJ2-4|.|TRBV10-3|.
TGTGCCATCAGTGAATCCCAGGGGGGGGACACCAAAGCCAAAAACATTCAGTACTTC
CAISESQGGDTKAKNIQYF